One sample yielded the 22 T cell receptor beta chains listed below, sequenced in a study of graft-versus-host responses after intestinal transplantation. Here immunoSEQ multiplex PCR was the method, and the copy in TCRdb shows in-frame clones only, minus some. The table lists approximately 100,000 clones, around 88% of them singletons. The source material was PBMCs, sampled 255 days after intestinal transplant. Every receptor here comes from a human patient who received an intestinal transplant, so some T cells may come from the graft donor.

The V gene is TRBV19, the J gene TRBJ1-6; unclear D gene. V lost 7 bases and J lost 9, with 16 bases in between. Germline V gene lookup returns CDR1 LNHDA and CDR2 SQIVND (reference sequence). The CDR3 extends over 14 amino acids. The CDR3: CASTPRGNGSPLHF. CDR3 coding DNA: TGTGCCAGTACTCCCCGGGGAAATGGTTCACCCCTCCACTTT.

The V and J genes are TRBV6-1 and TRBJ1-2; TRBD1 aligns across 8 bases. The ends lost 4 bases at V and 2 bases at J; junction bases unmatched: 6. This CDR3 has 15 residues. Germline V lookup: CDR1 MNHNS, CDR2 SASEGT. The CDR3 region has the DNA TGTGCCAGCAGTGTTATGACAGGGGAGAACTATGGCTACACCTTC. This encodes CASSVMTGENYGYTF.

This chain uses TRBV6-5 with TRBJ1-2; possibly TRBD1 for D (6 bases). Trimming cost V 6 bases and J 1 base, with 9 bases left between them. The CDR3 totals 13 residues. Germline V gene lookup returns CDR1 MNHEY and CDR2 SVGAGI. The CDR3 DNA reads TGTGCCAGCAGGGGGGACATTAACTATGGCTACACCTTC. This gives the protein CASRGDINYGYTF.

V usage is TRBV28 and J usage is TRBJ2-5; 9 bases are shared with TRBD1. This CDR3 region has 13 residues. Germline V gene data show CDR1 as MDHEN and CDR2 as SYDVKM. With 10 bases clipped from V and 4 bases from J, the junction kept 7 bases outside the gene matches. The CDR3 is CAIWTGEGETQYF. In nucleotides, the CDR3 is TGTGCCATCTGGACAGGGGAGGGAGAGACCCAGTACTTC.

The chain employs TRBV30 and TRBJ1-2; a possible D gene is TRBD1 (5 bases). Germline V gene lookup returns CDR1 GTSNPN and CDR2 SVGIG (reference sequence). The CDR3 has 14 amino acids. V lost 5 bases and J 3 bases, leaving 16 bases between the germline ends. The chain's CDR3 is CAWSPGVGDYGYTF. The CDR3 DNA reads TGTGCCTGGTCTCCCGGTGTGGGGGACTATGGCTACACCTTC.

V gene TRBV2 combines with J gene TRBJ1-5, with no clear D. Trimming left V 2 bases short and J 6 bases short, with 11 bases between. The germline V gene has CDR1 SNHLY and CDR2 FYNNEI. This CDR3 spans 14 amino acids. The CDR3 spells CASSEYTGGQPQHF. The CDR3 DNA follows: TGTGCCAGCAGTGAATATACGGGTGGTCAGCCCCAGCATTTT.

J is TRBJ2-1 and V is TRBV28; no firm D call. There are 13 residues in the CDR3. V was pared by 2 bases and J by 7 bases, with 9 bases between. Per the germline V gene, CDR1 is MDHEN and CDR2 is SYDVKM. The CDR3 nucleotides read TGTGCCAGCAGTTTACCCGGCAGGAATGAGCAGTTCTTC. Translation: CASSLPGRNEQFF. The full variable domain, rest sourced from reference TRBV28 and TRBJ2-1, is DVKVTQSSRYLVKRTGEKVFLECVQDMDHENMFWYRQDPGLGLRLIYFSYDVKMKEKGDIPEGYSVSREKKERFSLILESASTNQTSMYLCASSLPGRNEQFFGPGTRLTVL.

This chain connects TRBV27 to TRBJ2-7; 10 bases are shared with TRBD1. The CDR3 covers 18 residues. Germline CDR1 and CDR2: MNHEY and SMNVEV (reference sequence). The V segment lost 0 bases and the J segment 3 bases; nucleotides outside the gene matches: 11. CDR3 DNA sequence: TGTGCCAGCAGTTTATCGGGACAGGGGAGGACCTTATTCTACGAGCAGTACTTC. Its protein product is CASSLSGQGRTLFYEQYF.

This chain connects TRBV2 to TRBJ2-5; 9 positions match TRBD2. The CDR3 has 14 residues. Germline V lookup: CDR1 SNHLY, CDR2 FYNNEI. With V trimmed by 7 bases and J by 2 bases, 5 bases remained unmatched. In DNA, the CDR3 is TGTGCCAGCAAAGTGCTAGCGGGGCAAGAGACCCAGTACTTC. It translates to CASKVLAGQETQYF.

V gene TRBV27 combines with J gene TRBJ2-7; TRBD1 aligns across 10 bases. Germline CDR1 and CDR2: MNHEY and SMNVEV (reference sequence). This CDR3 has 14 amino acids. V lost 3 bases to trimming and J lost 5 bases; unmatched junction nucleotides: 4. The CDR3 sequence is CASSFGQGGHEQYF. The CDR3 DNA reads TGTGCCAGCAGTTTCGGACAGGGGGGCCACGAGCAGTACTTC.

This sequence joins TRBV4-2 and TRBJ1-3; D gene uncertain. This CDR3 has 15 residues. Trimming took off 0 bases at V and 0 bases at J, with 6 bases between the two ends. Germline V gives CDR1 LGHNA, CDR2 YNFKEQ. The CDR3 region is CASSQDRLSGNTIYF. The DNA of the CDR3 is TGTGCCAGCAGCCAAGACAGGCTCTCTGGAAACACCATATATTTT.

The chain is built from TRBV6-1 and TRBJ1-1, with 8 bases aligning to TRBD1. Germline V CDR1 and CDR2: MNHNS, SASEGT. With V trimmed by 6 bases and J by 4 bases, 4 bases remained unmatched. CDR3 size: 13 residues. The DNA of the CDR3 is TGTGCCAGCAGAGTGGACAGGGTCACTGAAGCTTTCTTT. The encoded protein is CASRVDRVTEAFF.

This sequence joins TRBV29-1 and TRBJ2-2; D call uncertain. This CDR3 comprises 14 residues. Per germline, CDR1 SQVTM and CDR2 ANQGSEA. Trimming removed 4 bases from V and 0 bases from J, with 9 bases in between. As DNA, the CDR3 is TGCAGCGTTGTATTTAGGGCGAACACCGGGGAGCTGTTTTTT. It yields the protein CSVVFRANTGELFF.

This chain connects TRBV28 to TRBJ1-3; maybe TRBD1 (5 bases). CDR1 and CDR2 (germline): MDHEN, SYDVKM. The CDR3 spans 11 residues. V lost 8 bases to trimming and J lost 4 bases, with 6 bases between them. CDR3 region: CASRQGNTIYF. The CDR3 nucleotides read TGTGCCAGCCGACAGGGAAACACCATATATTTT.

The genes are TRBV28 and TRBJ1-2; a possible D gene is TRBD1 (6 bases). In germline, CDR1 is MDHEN, CDR2 SYDVKM. The CDR3 has 13 residues. V was pared by 7 bases and J by 8 bases, with 17 bases between. This CDR3 reads CASKNLGGEGYTF. CDR3 sequence (DNA): TGTGCCAGCAAAAACCTTGGGGGCGAAGGCTACACCTTC.

The chain has TRBV27 and TRBJ2-2; 9 bases are shared with TRBD1. Germline V gene data show CDR1 as MNHEY and CDR2 as SMNVEV (reference sequence). Trimming at V came to 5 bases and at J to 4 bases, leaving 11 bases not matched to a gene. This CDR3 region has 17 residues. The CDR3 nucleotides are TGTGCCAGCAGTCGAACAGGGGGCGAATCACCCACCGGGGAGCTGTTTTTT. This codes for CASSRTGGESPTGELFF.

The V gene is TRBV6-5, the J gene TRBJ1-1, with 12 bases identical to TRBD1. Germline CDR1 MNHEY, CDR2 SVGAGI. The CDR3 covers 15 residues. The trim removed 5 bases at V and 6 bases at J, leaving 7 bases unmatched. CDR3: CASSGTGGVFAEAFF. The CDR3 DNA reads TGTGCCAGCAGTGGGACAGGGGGCGTTTTCGCTGAAGCTTTCTTT.

The V gene is TRBV7-9, the J gene TRBJ1-4; D call uncertain. V lost 5 bases and J 8 bases, leaving 15 bases between the germline ends. CDR1 SEHNR and CDR2 FQNEAQ come from the germline V gene (reference sequence). The CDR3 sequence is 14 residues long. CDR3 region: CASSPAERREKLFF. The CDR3 bases are TGTGCCAGCAGCCCGGCGGAAAGGCGGGAAAAACTGTTTTTT.

This chain connects TRBV4-1 to TRBJ1-2; D is possibly TRBD1 (5 bases). V shed 1 base and J shed 3 bases, with 15 bases lying between them. CDR1 and CDR2 (germline): MGHRA, YSYEKL. The CDR3 runs 16 residues. The chain's CDR3 is CASSQGWGENHYGYTF. The DNA of the CDR3 is TGCGCCAGCAGCCAAGGGTGGGGGGAGAATCACTATGGCTACACCTTC.

The chain combines TRBV27 with TRBJ2-7; 7 nucleotides line up with TRBD1. Germline V lookup: CDR1 MNHEY, CDR2 SMNVEV (reference sequence). Unmatched junction bases numbered 0, after V lost 4 bases and J lost 0 bases. The CDR3 is made up of 13 amino acids. CDR3 sequence (DNA): TGTGCCAGCAGTTGGGACAGCTCCTACGAGCAGTACTTC. Encoded protein: CASSWDSSYEQYF.

The CDR3 loop is CASKWGTANTEAFF. The CDR3 bases are TGTGCCAGCAAATGGGGGACGGCCAACACTGAAGCTTTCTTT. The chain couples TRBV5-6 to TRBJ1-1; a possible D gene is TRBD1 (5 bases). Germline CDR1 and CDR2: SGHDT and YYEEEE. There are 14 residues in the CDR3. V dropped 6 bases and J dropped 2 bases, with 14 bases sitting between them.

The gene calls are TRBV7-9 and TRBJ2-7; 7 nucleotides agree with TRBD1. Germline V gives CDR1 SEHNR, CDR2 FQNEAQ (reference sequence). The CDR3 covers 16 residues. J was trimmed by 2 bases and V by 1 base; bases with no gene match: 8. As DNA, the CDR3 is TGTGCCAGCAGCTTAGGGACAGGTGGACGGGCCTACGAGCAGTACTTC. As protein: CASSLGTGGRAYEQYF.